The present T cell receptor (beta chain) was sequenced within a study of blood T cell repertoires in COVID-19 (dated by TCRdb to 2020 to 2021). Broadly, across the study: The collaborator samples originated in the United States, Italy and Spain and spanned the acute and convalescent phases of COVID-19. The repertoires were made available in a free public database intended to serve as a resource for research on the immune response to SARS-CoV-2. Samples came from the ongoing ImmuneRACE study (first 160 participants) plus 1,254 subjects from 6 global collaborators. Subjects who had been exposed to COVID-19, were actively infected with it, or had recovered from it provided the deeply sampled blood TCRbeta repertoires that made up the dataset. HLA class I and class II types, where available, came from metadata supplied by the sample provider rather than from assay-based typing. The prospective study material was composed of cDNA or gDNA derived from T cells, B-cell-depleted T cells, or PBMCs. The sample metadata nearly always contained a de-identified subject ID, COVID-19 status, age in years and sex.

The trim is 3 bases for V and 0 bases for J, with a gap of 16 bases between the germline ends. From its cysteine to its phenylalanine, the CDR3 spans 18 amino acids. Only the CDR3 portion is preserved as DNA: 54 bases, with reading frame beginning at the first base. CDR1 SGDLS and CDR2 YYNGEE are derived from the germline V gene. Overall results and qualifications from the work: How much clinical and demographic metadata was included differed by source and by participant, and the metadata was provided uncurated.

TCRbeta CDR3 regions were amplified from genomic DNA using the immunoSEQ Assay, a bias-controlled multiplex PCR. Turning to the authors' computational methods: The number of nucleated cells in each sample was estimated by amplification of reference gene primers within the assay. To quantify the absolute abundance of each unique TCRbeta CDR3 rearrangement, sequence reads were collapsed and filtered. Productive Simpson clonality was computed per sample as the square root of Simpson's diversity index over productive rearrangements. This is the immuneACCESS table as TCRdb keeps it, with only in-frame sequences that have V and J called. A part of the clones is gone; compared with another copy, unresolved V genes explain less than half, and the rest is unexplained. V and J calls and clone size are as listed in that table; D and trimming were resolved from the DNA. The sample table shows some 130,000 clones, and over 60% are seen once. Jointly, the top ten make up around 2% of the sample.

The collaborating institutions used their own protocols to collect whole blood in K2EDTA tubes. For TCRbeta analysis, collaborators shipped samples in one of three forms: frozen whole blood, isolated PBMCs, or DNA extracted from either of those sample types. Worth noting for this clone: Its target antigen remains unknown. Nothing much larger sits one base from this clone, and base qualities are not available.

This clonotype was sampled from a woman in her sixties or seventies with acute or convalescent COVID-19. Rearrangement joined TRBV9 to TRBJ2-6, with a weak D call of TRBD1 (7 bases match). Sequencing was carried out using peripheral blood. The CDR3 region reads CASSASGGTYSGANVLTF. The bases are TGTGCCAGCAGCGCCTCAGGGGGGACCTACTCTGGGGCCAACGTCCTGACTTTC. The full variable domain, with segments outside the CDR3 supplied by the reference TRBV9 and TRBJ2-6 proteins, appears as DSGVTQTPKHLITATGQRVTLRCSPRSGDLSVYWYQQSLDQGLQFLIQYYNGEERAKGNILERFSAQQFPDLHSELNLSSLELGDSALYFCASSASGGTYSGANVLTFGAGSRLTVL.